These 27 T cell receptor beta chains were all obtained from the same sample, sequenced in a study of spatial heterogeneity in lung cancer. Overall study findings and caveats: Tracking of tumor mutation counts was seen in expanded intratumoral alpha and beta TCR counts.

These receptors are not linked to any known antigen. TCRdb fed the 5' RACE reads into MiXCR, producing one record per CDR3 protein. This table has fewer than 15,000 distinct CDR3 sequences, over 3% appearing once. Time point here: sample taken at primary tumor resection. Source: lung tumor tissue, taken at surgery. Receptors originate from a male donor with early-stage non-small cell lung cancer.

This clonotype was seen many times. The V and J genes are TRBV19 and TRBJ1-1; no clear D gene. Germline V gives CDR1 LNHDA, CDR2 SQIVND (reference sequence). This CDR3 region has 14 residues. V dropped 5 bases and J dropped 4 bases, with 14 bases sitting between them. The CDR3 DNA follows: TGTGCCAGTAGTCCTACGGGATGCTTCACTGAAGCTTTCTTT. Translation: CASSPTGCFTEAFF.

This clonotype was seen many times. This sequence joins TRBV7-9 and TRBJ2-2, with D uncertain. CDR1 SEHNR and CDR2 FQNEAQ come from the germline V gene (reference sequence). CDR3 size: 13 residues. Trimming left V 1 base short and J 5 bases short, with 5 bases between. The CDR3 is CASSLEITGELFF. In DNA, the CDR3 is TGTGCCAGCAGCTTAGAGATTACCGGGGAGCTGTTTTTT.

V and J are TRBV19 and TRBJ1-1, with D hard to call. This CDR3 is built from 14 residues. V was clipped by 3 bases and J by 4 bases, with 12 bases between them. Germline CDR1 is LNHDA and CDR2 is SQIVND (reference sequence). This CDR3 reads CASSILIAGTEAFF. The CDR3 DNA reads TGTGCCAGTAGTATCCTTATAGCTGGCACTGAAGCTTTCTTT.

This clonotype was seen at least ten times. The chain recombines TRBV6-1 with TRBJ2-5; 10 bases agree with TRBD1. The CDR3 spans 19 residues. J lost 4 bases, V lost 7 bases, and 21 bases had no gene match. Germline V lookup: CDR1 MNHNS, CDR2 SASEGT. CDR3 protein: CASTLTRTGGTFRAETQYF. As DNA, the CDR3 is TGTGCCAGCACCCTGACTAGGACAGGGGGGACGTTTCGGGCAGAGACCCAGTACTTC.

This clonotype was observed at least ten times. The rearrangement uses TRBV11-2 and TRBJ2-3; D uncertain. This CDR3 comprises 14 residues. The ends were cut back, 7 bases at V and 0 bases at J, with 11 bases in the middle. Germline assignment: CDR1 SGHAT and CDR2 FQNNGV. The CDR3 here is CASTPNYSTDTQYF. The CDR3, as DNA: TGTGCCAGCACCCCAAACTATAGCACAGATACGCAGTATTTT.

This clonotype was seen repeatedly, ten times or more. The chain has TRBV5-1 and TRBJ2-2; D gene ambiguous. Per the germline V gene, CDR1 is SGHRS and CDR2 is YFSETQ. This CDR3 is 17 amino acids long. V lost 4 bases, J lost 3 bases, and 19 bases lay in between. The CDR3 loop is CASSPRLLVTYTGELFF. CDR3 nucleotides: TGCGCCAGCAGCCCCAGACTTTTGGTGACGTACACCGGGGAGCTGTTTTTT.

A remark on this clonotype: Since a much larger clone is just one base distant, this may be a read error. The V gene is TRBV6-6, the J gene TRBJ2-1; 9 bases are shared with TRBD2. The trim removed 4 bases at V and 6 bases at J, leaving 7 bases unmatched. Germline V lookup: CDR1 MNHNY, CDR2 SVGAGI (reference sequence). The CDR3 totals 15 residues. CDR3 sequence: CASSSGTSSRNEQFF. The CDR3, as DNA: TGTGCCAGCAGTTCCGGGACTAGCTCCCGCAATGAGCAGTTCTTC.

The V call is TRBV20-1, the J call TRBJ2-7; no reliable D call. The germline gives CDR1 DFQATT, CDR2 SNEGSKA (reference sequence). There are 14 residues in the CDR3. Trimming pared 0 bases from V and 7 bases from J, leaving 16 bases between. This chain's CDR3 is CSARDQNGGREQYF. In DNA, the CDR3 is TGCAGTGCTAGAGATCAGAACGGTGGGCGGGAGCAGTACTTC.

This clonotype appeared many times. This chain links TRBV7-9 with TRBJ1-1; D remains ambiguous. V lost 5 bases, J lost 1 base, and 8 bases lay in between. Germline loops: CDR1 SEHNR, CDR2 FQNEAQ (reference sequence). The CDR3 totals 13 residues. The CDR3 DNA reads as TGTGCCAGCAGCCCAACAACGAACACTGAAGCTTTCTTT. It encodes CASSPTTNTEAFF.

Comment on this clonotype: This may come from a read error, since a much larger clone is one base off. The chain links TRBV5-1 to TRBJ1-2; D gene uncertain. The germline gives CDR1 SGHRS, CDR2 YFSETQ. The CDR3 loop spans 16 amino acids. The CDR3 nucleotides read TGCGCCAGCAGCTTGGAAGTTGGTAGAGCTAACTATGGCGACACCTTC. Amino acid sequence: CASSLEVGRANYGDTF. Variable domain in full (rest from reference TRBV5-1 and TRBJ1-2): KAGVTQTPRYLIKTRGQQVTLSCSPISGHRSVSWYQQTPGQGLQFLFEYFSETQRNKGNFPGRFSGRQFSNSRSEMNVSTLELGDSALYLCASSLEVGRANYGDTFGSGTRLTVV.

This clonotype was seen at least ten times. The chain links TRBV23-1 to TRBJ2-5; D perhaps matches TRBD1 (7 bases). TRBV23-1 is an ORF, and what it does is uncertain. The CDR3 runs 17 residues. Trimming cost V 7 bases and J 2 bases, with 23 bases left between them. For the CDR3, the DNA is TGCGCCAGCAAGAGATGGGAGGAGGGACAGCTACAAGAGACCCAGTACTTC. Its protein product is CASKRWEEGQLQETQYF.

This clonotype was seen a handful of times. CDR3 in amino acids: CSVRTRSNQPQHF. The CDR3 DNA reads TGCAGCGTGCGGACGAGGAGCAATCAGCCCCAGCATTTT. The chain is built from TRBV29-1 and TRBJ1-5; no definite D call. Germline CDR1 and CDR2: SQVTM and ANQGSEA. CDR3 length: 13 residues. Between the trimmed V and J ends, which lost 6 bases and 1 base, there was a span of 10 bases.

This clonotype was recorded many times. The rearrangement joins TRBV20-1 to TRBJ1-5; D may be TRBD1 (6 bases). The V end lost 6 bases, the J end lost 8 bases, and 14 bases lay between the germline ends. The germline V gene has CDR1 DFQATT and CDR2 SNEGSKA (reference sequence). The CDR3 spans 12 residues. The CDR3 here is CSAGGRVKPQHF. Here the CDR3 DNA reads TGCAGTGCCGGGGGCAGGGTCAAGCCCCAGCATTTT.

This clonotype was picked up many times. The chain joins TRBV7-2 to TRBJ2-3, with 9 bases lining up with TRBD2. Unmatched junction bases numbered 9, after V lost 1 base and J lost 4 bases. Per germline, CDR1 SGHTA and CDR2 FQGNSA. This CDR3 comprises 17 residues. The CDR3 reads CASSLVGSGSLADTQYF. CDR3 nucleotides: TGTGCCAGCAGCTTAGTTGGTAGCGGGAGCCTCGCAGATACGCAGTATTTT.

This clonotype was picked up many times. Here the CDR3 DNA reads TGTGCCAGCTCGTCCCCAGCAGCTTCCCGGGACAAGACTTACGAGCAGTACTTC. The encoded protein is CASSSPAASRDKTYEQYF. This chain uses TRBV7-6 with TRBJ2-7, with D possibly matching TRBD1 (6 bases). The CDR3 has 18 amino acids. Germline V gives CDR1 SGHVS, CDR2 FNYEAQ. Trimming took 8 bases from V and 4 from J, leaving 30 bases between them.

By share, this clonotype ranks as medium-sized. The chain combines TRBV30 with TRBJ2-2; no clear D. V was clipped by 2 bases and J by 4 bases, with 5 bases between them. Germline V gene data show CDR1 as GTSNPN and CDR2 as SVGIG (reference sequence). The CDR3 consists of 12 residues. CDR3 in DNA: TGTGCCTGGAGTACAGCCACCGGGGAGCTGTTTTTT. This translates into CAWSTATGELFF. Variable domain in full (rest from reference TRBV30 and TRBJ2-2): SQTIHQWPATLVQPVGSPLSLECTVEGTSNPNLYWYRQAAGRGLQLLFYSVGIGQISSEVPQNLSASRPQDRQFILSSKKLLLSDSGFYLCAWSTATGELFFGEGSRLTVL.

This clonotype was observed at least ten times. The V call is TRBV7-2, the J call TRBJ1-5, with a tentative D call TRBD1 (6 bases). Between the trimmed V and J ends, which lost 3 bases and 5 bases, there was a span of 14 bases. Germline V gives CDR1 SGHTA, CDR2 FQGNSA. The CDR3 totals 15 residues. CDR3 nucleotide sequence: TGTGCCAGCAGCTTTGGGGGCTCGGGATATCAGCCCCAGCATTTT. This gives the protein CASSFGGSGYQPQHF.

This chain links TRBV7-8 with TRBJ2-7; D remains ambiguous. The CDR3 is 12 residues long. CDR1 is SGHVS and CDR2 is FQNEAQ in the germline V gene. V gave up 5 bases and J gave up 4 bases, with 9 bases separating them. The CDR3 region has the DNA TGTGCCAGCAGCCTAAGAAAGTACGAGCAGTACTTC. Amino acids: CASSLRKYEQYF.

This clonotype was recorded many times. The chain links TRBV7-9 to TRBJ1-2; 7 positions agree with TRBD1. Trimming took 8 bases from V and 5 from J; bases not matched to a gene: 14. This CDR3 is 15 amino acids long. Germline V gene sequence: CDR1 SEHNR, CDR2 FQNEAQ (reference sequence). CDR3 sequence: CASFETGQILYGYTF. The CDR3 DNA sequence: TGTGCCAGCTTCGAAACGGGACAGATCCTTTATGGCTACACCTTC.

There are many counts of this clonotype. The rearrangement uses TRBV5-1 and TRBJ2-2, with D possibly TRBD1 on 6 matching bases. This CDR3 comprises 15 residues. CDR1 is SGHRS and CDR2 is YFSETQ in the germline V gene. V shed 6 bases and J shed 0 bases, with 12 bases lying between them. CDR3 sequence: CASTSGTPNTGELFF. CDR3 in DNA: TGCGCCAGCACCTCCGGGACACCGAACACCGGGGAGCTGTTTTTT.

This clonotype came up many times. The genes are TRBV7-8 and TRBJ2-5; D perhaps matches TRBD1 (5 bases). V lost 1 base to trimming and J lost 2 bases, with 5 bases between them. The CDR3 totals 13 residues. Looked up from germline, CDR1 is SGHVS and CDR2 is FQNEAQ. CDR3 region: CASSLDRQETQYF. As DNA, the CDR3 is TGTGCCAGCAGCTTAGACAGGCAAGAGACCCAGTACTTC.

This clonotype was counted ten times or more. The chain carries TRBV5-1 and TRBJ2-5, with D unclear. The V gene's germline CDR1 is SGHRS and CDR2 YFSETQ. V lost 0 bases to trimming and J lost 1 base, with 7 bases between them. The CDR3 is made up of 14 amino acids. CDR3 amino acids: CASSLAGSQETQYF. The CDR3 nucleotides are TGCGCCAGCAGCTTGGCCGGGTCCCAAGAGACCCAGTACTTC.

This clonotype has a count of ten or more. The V and J genes are TRBV20-1 and TRBJ1-3; 11 nucleotides agree with TRBD1. CDR1 and CDR2 from the germline V gene are DFQATT and SNEGSKA (reference sequence). This CDR3 region has 15 residues. The CDR3 sequence is CRKTGTGGSGNTIYF. The CDR3 region has the DNA TGCAGGAAGACCGGGACAGGGGGCTCTGGAAACACCATATATTTT.

This clonotype was recorded many times. The chain links TRBV27 to TRBJ2-7, with 7 nucleotides matching TRBD1. V shed 5 bases and J 0 bases; nucleotides not matched to a gene: 7. Germline V gene sequence: CDR1 MNHEY, CDR2 SMNVEV (reference sequence). CDR3 size: 15 residues. The CDR3 nucleotides read TGTGCCAGCAGTCTGTCCCGGGACAGCTCCTACGAGCAGTACTTC. This translates into CASSLSRDSSYEQYF.

This clonotype was found many times. Written as DNA, the CDR3 is TGTGCCAGCAGTGTAGGGGCAGCGGTAGGCTCCTACAATGAGCAGTTCTTC. This gives the protein CASSVGAAVGSYNEQFF. The gene calls are TRBV25-1 and TRBJ2-1; D could derive from TRBD1 or TRBD2 (5 bases each). V lost 4 bases and J 0 bases, leaving 16 bases between the germline ends. Germline V gives CDR1 MGHDK, CDR2 SYGVNS. The CDR3 sequence is 17 residues long. Full variable domain (remainder filled in from reference TRBV25-1 and TRBJ2-1): EADIYQTPRYLVIGTGKKITLECSQTMGHDKMYWYQQDPGMELHLIHYSYGVNSTEKGDLSSESTVSRIRTEHFPLTLESARPSHTSQYLCASSVGAAVGSYNEQFFGPGTRLTVL.

This clonotype came up many times. The rearrangement uses TRBV12-3 or TRBV12-4 and TRBJ1-1, with D possibly being TRBD1 (5 bases). The CDR3 is 11 amino acids. Trimming took off 6 bases at V and 7 bases at J, with 9 bases between the two ends. The CDR3 region is CASRGTVEAFF. Here the CDR3 DNA reads TGTGCCAGCAGAGGGACGGTTGAAGCTTTCTTT.

The table lists this clonotype with a few counts. The V and J genes are TRBV4-1 and TRBJ2-7, with D possibly TRBD2 on 7 matching bases. CDR3 length: 15 residues. The V and J ends lost 0 bases and 6 bases respectively, with 15 bases between them. Germline-derived CDR1 and CDR2 are MGHRA and YSYEKL. The DNA of the CDR3 is TGCGCCAGCAGCCAAGATGACTGGGGGGGCCTCGAGCAGTACTTC. This sequence encodes CASSQDDWGGLEQYF.